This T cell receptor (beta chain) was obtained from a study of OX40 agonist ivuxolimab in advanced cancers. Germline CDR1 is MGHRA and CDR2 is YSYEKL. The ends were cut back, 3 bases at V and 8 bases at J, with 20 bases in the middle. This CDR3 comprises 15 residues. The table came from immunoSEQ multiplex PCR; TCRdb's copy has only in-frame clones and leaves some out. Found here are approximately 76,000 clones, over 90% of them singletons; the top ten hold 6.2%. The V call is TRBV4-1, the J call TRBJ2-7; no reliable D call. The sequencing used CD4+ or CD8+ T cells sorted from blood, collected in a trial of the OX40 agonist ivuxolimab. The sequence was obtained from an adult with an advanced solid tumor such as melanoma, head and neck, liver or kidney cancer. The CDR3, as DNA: TGCGCCAGCAGCCACGCCCGGGCCAATGGGGAAAAGCAGTACTTC. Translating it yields CASSHARANGEKQYF.